This is a list of T cell receptor beta chains from one sample in a study of identical twins. TCRdb analysed the 5' RACE reads with MiXCR anew, one entry per CDR3 protein. Seen here are approximately 240,000 distinct CDR3 sequences, 11% to 15% observed once, and the top ten hold 7% to 9.5%. Input material: memory (CD45RO+) T cells sorted from blood. The receptor source for this set is a woman aged 18-29 years in good health. Each CDR3 is given with its conserved first and last residue. The D gene is left open where the match is weak. Clone size is stated in some rows and not others, as once, few, many or a class when expanded.

TRBV5-1	TRBJ1-1	many	13	TRBD1	CASSTGTGGEAFF	TGCGCCAGCAGCACAGGGACAGGGGGTGAAGCTTTCTTT
TRBV5-1	TRBJ2-6	NA	15	NA	CASSLVHSGANVPTF	TGCGCCAGCAGCTTGGTACACTCTGGGGCCAACGTCCCGACTTTC
TRBV7-9	TRBJ2-1	many	17	TRBD2	CASSRIPETSLYNEQFF	TGTGCCAGCAGCCGAATACCCGAGACTAGCTTATACAATGAGCAGTTCTTC
TRBV24-1	TRBJ2-5	NA	14	TRBD1	CATSDGTVAETQYF	TGTGCCACCAGTGATGGGACAGTGGCGGAGACCCAGTACTTC
TRBV7-6	TRBJ1-5	NA	18	TRBD1	CASSNRDRVSAVDQPQHF	TGTGCCAGCAGCAACCGGGACAGGGTGTCGGCTGTGGATCAGCCCCAGCATTTT
TRBV10-3	TRBJ2-3	many	12	NA	CAISGTTDTQYF	TGTGCCATCAGCGGGACCACAGATACGCAGTATTTT
TRBV10-3	TRBJ1-2	few	13	TRBD1	CATVRGTNYGYTF	TGTGCCACGGTCAGGGGGACTAACTATGGCTACACCTTC
TRBV6-5	TRBJ2-3	few	17	NA	CASSYSMAGSSTDTQYF	TGTGCCAGCAGTTACTCGATGGCGGGGTCTAGCACAGATACGCAGTATTTT
TRBV20-1	TRBJ2-1	NA	17	TRBD2	CSARNPSGATFYNEQSF	TGCAGTGCTAGAAACCCTAGCGGGGCCACCTTTTACAATGAGCAGTCCTTC
TRBV12-3/TRBV12-4	TRBJ2-3	NA	13	NA	CASSSRAPFTHYF	TGTGCCAGCAGTTCCCGGGCCCCATTTACGCACTATTTT
TRBV13	TRBJ2-3	NA	15	TRBD2	CASSWPGLAADTQYF	TGTGCCAGCAGCTGGCCCGGACTAGCGGCAGATACGCAGTATTTT
TRBV19	TRBJ2-1	NA	16	TRBD1	CASRRGPGQGDNEQFF	TGTGCCAGTAGACGTGGGCCGGGACAGGGGGACAATGAGCAGTTCTTC
TRBV7-6	TRBJ2-7	NA	13	TRBD2	CASSLGLANEQYF	TGTGCCAGCAGCTTAGGACTAGCAAACGAGCAGTACTTC
TRBV3-1	TRBJ2-2	many	14	NA	CASSPVAFTGELFF	TGTGCCAGCAGCCCAGTAGCGTTCACCGGGGAGCTGTTTTTT
TRBV5-5	TRBJ2-5	NA	14	TRBD1	CASSPGQVEETQYF	TGTGCCAGCAGCCCGGGACAGGTTGAAGAGACCCAGTACTTC
TRBV7-9	TRBJ2-3	NA	14	NA	CASSLGWEADTQYF	TGTGCCAGCAGCCTCGGGTGGGAGGCAGATACGCAGTATTTT
TRBV20-1	TRBJ2-6	few	16	NA	CSATSTDYIGANVLTF	TGCAGTGCTACCTCCACGGATTATATTGGGGCCAACGTCCTGACTTTC
TRBV10-3	TRBJ2-5	many	13	NA	CAIRAAGQETQYF	TGTGCCATCAGGGCTGCAGGCCAAGAGACCCAGTACTTC
TRBV5-5	TRBJ2-2	few	15	NA	CASSLDVGSTGELFF	TGTGCCAGCAGCTTGGACGTCGGGAGCACCGGGGAGCTGTTTTTT
TRBV6-5	TRBJ2-4	few	16	TRBD2	CASSSGLAWSKNIQYF	TGTGCCAGCAGTTCGGGACTAGCATGGAGCAAAAACATTCAGTACTTC
TRBV19	TRBJ2-1	few	14	TRBD2	CASSISGVNNEQFF	TGTGCCAGTAGTATTAGCGGGGTAAACAATGAGCAGTTCTTC
TRBV20-1	TRBJ1-4	NA	13	TRBD1	CSALGQGNEKLFF	TGCAGTGCCCTGGGACAGGGGAATGAAAAACTGTTTTTT
TRBV6-5	TRBJ2-1	few	15	NA	CASSYRTRGGNEQFF	TGTGCCAGCAGTTACCGGACTAGGGGGGGCAATGAGCAGTTCTTC
TRBV10-3	TRBJ2-1	few	16	NA	CAISRSGTNSYNEQFF	TGTGCCATCAGTAGATCCGGGACAAACTCCTACAATGAGCAGTTCTTC
TRBV20-1	TRBJ2-3	many	15	NA	CSARGRSPFTDTQYF	TGCAGTGCTAGAGGAAGGAGTCCCTTCACAGATACGCAGTATTTT
TRBV20-1	TRBJ1-6	NA	12	NA	CSAGEGNSPLHF	TGCAGTGCTGGGGAAGGCAATTCACCCCTCCACTTT
TRBV28	TRBJ1-5	few	15	NA	CASTFHVGGNQPQHF	TGTGCCAGCACCTTTCACGTGGGGGGCAATCAGCCCCAGCATTTT